This entry concerns a single TCR beta chain. The data stem from a study of cytomegalovirus exposure and HLA in healthy donors. Primers included in the PCR were 60 Vbeta and 13 Jbeta primers. The data were produced by immunoSEQ multiplex PCR, yet TCRdb's version contains in-frame clones alone and is incomplete. The sample includes some 110,000 clones, 74% of them seen just once. The TCR comes from a man in his thirties or forties in good health and CMV-seropositive. The sequenced sample was PBMCs.

CDR3 nucleotides: TGCAGCGTTGCGAGGGCATCTGGGGCCAACGTCCTGACTTTC. This gives the protein CSVARASGANVLTF. The gene calls are TRBV29-1 and TRBJ2-6, with a possible D match to TRBD2 (5 bases). This CDR3 has 14 amino acids. The germline V gene has CDR1 SQVTM and CDR2 ANQGSEA. Trimming cost V 4 bases and J 1 base, with 8 bases left between them.